Sequencing of this T cell receptor (beta chain) was carried out in a study of CD8 T cells in Susac syndrome. TCR beta sequencing covered blood CD8+ and CD4+ T cells. Random hexamers served to reverse transcribe about 0.5 to 1 ug RNA. An immunoSEQ multiplex PCR generated amplified TCR beta CDR3 products spanning 54 Vbeta and 13 Jbeta. TCRdb recomputed calls from the immunoSEQ multiplex PCR reads with MiXCR, one row per CDR3 protein. The sample has 90,000 to 150,000 distinct CDR3 sequences, around 94% seen once. The V gene's germline CDR1 is LGHDT and CDR2 YNNKEL (reference sequence). The CDR3 consists of 15 residues. V lost 3 bases and J lost 1, with 10 bases in between.

The chain carries TRBV3-1 and TRBJ1-5; no clear D. This receptor was obtained from a human donor with multiple sclerosis. Material for sequencing was CD4+ T cells from PBMCs. CDR3: CASSHRFGSNQPQHF. The CDR3 DNA is TGTGCCAGCAGCCACAGGTTCGGGAGCAATCAGCCCCAGCATTTT.